The clone carrying this T cell receptor beta chain was observed at least ten times. Its antigen is unknown. These data belong to a study of molecular identifiers for immune sequencing clone quantification. For bulk TCR libraries, previously described methods and listed TCR primers were used. One entry per CDR3 protein, called by TCRdb with MiXCR from the PCR reads. The sample contains 250,000 to 350,000 distinct CDR3 sequences, 20% to 25% of which appear only once. Study results and caveats: Among roughly 910,000 naive cells, spiked Jurkat TCR RNA from a single cell was reportedly detectable.

Libraries of naive CD8 cells were prepared from about 20,000 to 1,000,000 sorted cells using 10%, 30% or 50% RNA. V gave up 3 bases and J gave up 8 bases, with 11 bases separating them. The CDR3 is 13 amino acids. Germline assignment: CDR1 LGHNT and CDR2 FRNRAP. What was sequenced was naive CD8+ T cells from blood, with Jurkat cell RNA spiked in. Subset noted: FACS-sorted CD8+CD4-CCR7+CD45RA+ naive T cells. This rearrangement joins TRBV12-5 to TRBJ2-1; D is possibly TRBD2 (5 bases). The source of this sequence is a human donor in good health. Some libraries in this study had Jurkat cell RNA spiked in. This CDR3 reads CASGFLLEDEQFF. CDR3 bases: TGTGCTAGTGGTTTCCTCCTGGAGGATGAGCAGTTCTTC.